This T cell receptor (beta chain) was sequenced in a study of shared clonotypes between healthy human individuals. Naive-designated CD8 cells lacked CD45RO, were positively enriched for CCR7, and omitted terminally differentiated effector memory CD45RA+ cells. Healthy HIV-negative adults with no recent acute infections or vaccinations were recruited as donors. Broader study findings: Clonotypes that were shared across a handful of donors made up about 4.5% of naive CD4 clonotypes.

Measured with immunoSEQ multiplex PCR; TCRdb has only the in-frame clones, and not every one. Of roughly 2.1 million clones in the sample, around 93% are singletons; the top ten hold more than 1.5%. Remarks on this clone: Its antigen is unidentified.

This receptor was identified in a man in his late teens or twenties in good health. Some clones in this sample may be carry-over from other donors' samples. Sequenced input: naive CD8+ T cells from PBMCs.

The CDR3 nucleotides read TGTGCCAGTACCCAGGGCTCTGGGGCCAACGTCCTGACTTTC. It is translated as CASTQGSGANVLTF. This chain uses TRBV9 with TRBJ2-6; tentatively, D is TRBD1 (5 bases). V lost 8 bases and J lost 0, with 9 bases in between. There are 14 residues in the CDR3. CDR1 is SGDLS, CDR2 YYNGEE, per germline.